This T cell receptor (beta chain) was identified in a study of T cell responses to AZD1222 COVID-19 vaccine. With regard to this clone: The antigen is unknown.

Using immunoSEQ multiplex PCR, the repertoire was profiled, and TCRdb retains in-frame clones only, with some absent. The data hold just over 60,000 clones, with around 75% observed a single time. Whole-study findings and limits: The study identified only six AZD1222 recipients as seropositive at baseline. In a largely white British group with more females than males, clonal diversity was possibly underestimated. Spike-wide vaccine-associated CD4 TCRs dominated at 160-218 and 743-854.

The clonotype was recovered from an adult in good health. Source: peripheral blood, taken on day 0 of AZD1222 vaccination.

Here the CDR3 DNA reads TGTGCCAGCTCAACCGGTGGGGGGAATCAGCCCCAGCATTTT. Its protein product is CASSTGGGNQPQHF. The chain uses TRBV18 and TRBJ1-5; D is perhaps TRBD1 (5 bases). This CDR3 has 14 amino acids. The V and J ends lost 5 bases and 4 bases respectively, with 12 bases between them. Germline-derived CDR1 and CDR2 are KGHSH and LQKENI.